The rows below give T cell receptor beta chains drawn from one sample of a study of blood T cells in healthy people across ages. Via MiXCR, TCRdb re-called the 5' RACE reads, giving one row per CDR3 protein. This table holds about 650,000 distinct CDR3 sequences, about 30% found once. Sequencing was carried out using blood. Every receptor here comes from a woman aged 80 or older in good health. Each CDR3 is given with its conserved first and last residue. A D gene is named only where the DNA matches it firmly. Rows give clone size only sometimes, using once, few, many, or a class for an expanded clone.

cdr3_aa | cdr3_nt | j_call | v_call | clone_size | d_call
CASSLAAVAQYF | TGTGCCAGCAGCTTAGCGGCAGTCGCGCAGTATTTT | TRBJ2-3 | TRBV7-2 | NA | NA
CSATRGGASLYNEQFF | TGCAGTGCTACCCGGGGAGGGGCCAGTCTCTACAATGAGCAGTTCTTC | TRBJ2-1 | TRBV20-1 | few | TRBD2
CASSSRQGGNRNIQYF | TGTGCCAGCAGCTCGCGACAGGGGGGAAATAGGAACATTCAGTACTTC | TRBJ2-4 | TRBV7-2 | many | TRBD1
CAWSDKTQYF | TGTGCCTGGAGTGATAAGACCCAGTACTTC | TRBJ2-5 | TRBV30 | many | NA
CASSLTGGTGNTIYF | TGTGCCAGCAGCTTAACAGGGGGAACTGGAAACACCATATATTTT | TRBJ1-3 | TRBV12-3/TRBV12-4 | NA | TRBD1
CASSLGNKQPQHF | TGTGCCAGCAGCTTGGGGAACAAGCAGCCCCAGCATTTT | TRBJ1-5 | TRBV7-2 | many | NA
CASSGGLMNTEAFF | TGTGCCAGCAGCGGGGGTCTAATGAACACTGAAGCTTTCTTT | TRBJ1-1 | TRBV7-2 | few | NA
CASSLLAGAPTDTQYF | TGCGCCAGCAGCTTGTTAGCGGGGGCCCCCACAGATACGCAGTATTTT | TRBJ2-3 | TRBV5-1 | many | TRBD2
CASSQDLVPNEKLFF | TGCGCCAGCAGCCAAGATCTGGTCCCTAATGAAAAACTGTTTTTT | TRBJ1-4 | TRBV4-3 | few | NA
CSAKGASVNEQFF | TGCAGTGCTAAAGGGGCTAGCGTCAATGAGCAGTTCTTC | TRBJ2-1 | TRBV20-1 | NA | NA
CAAKALGTGELFF | TGTGCCGCAAAGGCCCTCGGGACCGGGGAGCTGTTTTTT | TRBJ2-2 | TRBV24-1 | NA | NA
CASSQSAGSRTYEQYF | TGTGCCAGCAGCCAATCGGCGGGGAGCCGAACCTACGAGCAGTACTTC | TRBJ2-7 | TRBV16 | NA | NA
CASSGHRVSYNEQFF | TGTGCCAGTAGTGGCCACAGGGTCTCCTACAATGAGCAGTTCTTC | TRBJ2-1 | TRBV19 | NA | NA
CASSFEGNPAYEQYF | TGTGCCAGCAGTTTTGAGGGTAACCCTGCCTACGAGCAGTACTTC | TRBJ2-7 | TRBV28 | many | NA
CASSPDGAKNIQYF | TGTGCCAGCTCCCCTGACGGTGCCAAAAACATTCAGTACTTC | TRBJ2-4 | TRBV18 | NA | NA
CASSLAPGLENQPQHF | TGTGCCAGCAGCTTGGCCCCGGGACTAGAAAATCAGCCCCAGCATTTT | TRBJ1-5 | TRBV5-6 | many | NA
CSVESAGGVKNIQYF | TGCAGCGTTGAGTCGGCGGGGGGAGTCAAAAACATTCAGTACTTC | TRBJ2-4 | TRBV29-1 | many | TRBD2
CASSVGGGQGKTQYF | TGTGCCAGCAGCGTAGGGGGGGGCCAAGGGAAGACCCAGTACTTC | TRBJ2-5 | TRBV9 | many | NA
CSVEVSSYNEQYF | TGCAGCGTTGAGGTGAGCTCCTACAATGAGCAGTACTTC | TRBJ2-7 | TRBV29-1 | few | NA
CASSPLQGQETQYF | TGTGCCAGCTCACCACTCCAAGGACAAGAGACCCAGTACTTC | TRBJ2-5 | TRBV18 | many | NA
CASFTGGGTEAFF | TGTGCCAGTTTCACAGGGGGAGGGACTGAAGCTTTCTTT | TRBJ1-1 | TRBV27 | many | TRBD1
CASSQGTGGLATNEKLFF | TGTGCCAGCTCACAAGGGACAGGTGGCCTTGCAACTAATGAAAAACTGTTTTTT | TRBJ1-4 | TRBV18 | few | TRBD1
CASSLAGRTYEQYF | TGCGCCAGCAGCTTGGCCGGCCGAACCTACGAGCAGTACTTC | TRBJ2-7 | TRBV5-1 | many | NA
CASSVGAGPTDTQYF | TGTGCCAGCAGCGTAGGAGCGGGGCCCACAGATACGCAGTATTTT | TRBJ2-3 | TRBV9 | many | TRBD2
CASSLRSRDRIKTQYF | TGTGCCAGCAGCTTACGGTCCCGGGACAGGATTAAGACGCAGTATTTT | TRBJ2-3 | TRBV7-2 | NA | TRBD1
CASSMDRSNQPQHF | TGTGCCAGCAGTATGGACAGAAGCAATCAGCCCCAGCATTTT | TRBJ1-5 | TRBV6-6 | few | NA
CASSVAGLAGGPPQAYEQFF | TGTGCCAGCAGCGTAGCTGGCCTAGCGGGGGGCCCACCACAGGCCTACGAGCAGTTCTTC | TRBJ2-1 | TRBV9 | many | TRBD2
CATSRDPGGGQPQHF | TGTGCCACCAGCAGAGATCCAGGGGGAGGCCAGCCCCAGCATTTT | TRBJ1-5 | TRBV15 | NA | TRBD1
CATSSTLYFGPQTSADTQYF | TGTGCCACCAGCAGCACGCTTTATTTCGGACCGCAAACCTCGGCAGATACGCAGTATTTT | TRBJ2-3 | TRBV15 | NA | NA
CASRSPGQGREQFF | TGTGCCAGCAGAAGTCCGGGACAGGGTAGAGAGCAGTTCTTC | TRBJ2-1 | TRBV3-1 | many | TRBD1
CASSDQQGTYEQYF | TGTGCCAGCAGTGATCAACAGGGGACCTACGAGCAGTACTTC | TRBJ2-7 | TRBV2 | many | TRBD1
CSARALTSGIYNEQFF | TGCAGTGCTAGAGCCCTGACTAGCGGGATCTACAATGAGCAGTTCTTC | TRBJ2-1 | TRBV20-1 | NA | TRBD2
CASSVEALRGAHGNTIYF | TGTGCCAGCAGCGTAGAAGCATTGAGGGGGGCGCATGGAAACACCATATATTTT | TRBJ1-3 | TRBV9 | once | NA
CASSPYAGEKGYTF | TGTGCCAGCAGCCCTTACGCAGGGGAAAAAGGCTACACCTTC | TRBJ1-2 | TRBV5-6 | many | NA
CTSSLAQMRNTQYF | TGTACCAGCAGCTTAGCGCAAATGAGGAATACGCAGTATTTT | TRBJ2-3 | TRBV7-8 | few | NA
CASSQDQTSGSSYEQYF | TGCGCCAGCAGCCAAGATCAAACCAGCGGGAGCTCCTACGAGCAGTACTTC | TRBJ2-7 | TRBV4-3 | NA | TRBD2
CASSLGLGDYEQYF | TGTGCCAGCAGCTTGGGGTTGGGGGACTACGAGCAGTACTTC | TRBJ2-7 | TRBV11-2 | once | NA
CASSKAGTADTDTQYF | TGTGCCAGCAGTAAGGCCGGGACAGCTGACACAGATACGCAGTATTTT | TRBJ2-3 | TRBV27 | many | TRBD1
CASSSVKGGLGGYTF | TGTGCCAGCAGTTCCGTGAAGGGCGGCCTCGGAGGCTACACCTTC | TRBJ1-2 | TRBV27 | NA | NA
CASSQGPGNIQYF | TGTGCCAGCAGCCAAGGCCCAGGGAACATTCAGTACTTC | TRBJ2-4 | TRBV14 | NA | NA
CASSLLQGHEQYF | TGTGCCAGCAGCTTGCTACAGGGACACGAGCAGTACTTC | TRBJ2-7 | TRBV5-6 | many | NA
CASSLRDTEKLFF | TGTGCCAGCAGCCTGAGGGACACCGAAAAACTGTTTTTT | TRBJ1-4 | TRBV7-9 | NA | NA
CASSARGRRETQYF | TGTGCCAGCAGCGCCAGGGGGCGCCGAGAGACCCAGTACTTC | TRBJ2-5 | TRBV7-2 | many | TRBD1